Each of the 5 T cell receptor beta chains below was sequenced from the same sample in a study of identical twins. From the 5' RACE reads, TCRdb called clonotypes with MiXCR, one entry per CDR3 protein. The sample consists of around 1.7 million distinct CDR3 sequences, less than 40% of them appearing once. Material for sequencing was cord blood. The receptors stem from a newborn girl in good health.

This clonotype was seen ten or more times. The junction departs from germline at one end; a sequencing error may be responsible. V usage is TRBV5-1 and J usage is TRBJ1-4; perhaps TRBD1 as D (5 bases). Germline assignment: CDR1 SGHRS and CDR2 YFSETQ. CDR3 size: 15 residues. The chain's CDR3 is CASSLGQGSNEKLFF. The CDR3 DNA follows: TGTGCCAGCAGTTTGGGTCAGGGATCTAATGAAAAACTGTTTTTT.

V usage is TRBV12-3 or TRBV12-4 and J usage is TRBJ2-1; 16 bases map to TRBD2. The end of the DNA fits TRBJ2-7 better, so the J call may be wrong. CDR3 size: 15 residues. Here the CDR3 reads CASSGTSGRADEQYF. The CDR3 nucleotides read TGTGCCAGCAGTGGGACTAGCGGGAGGGCAGATGAGCAGTACTTC.

This rearrangement joins TRBV5-1 to TRBJ1-5, with D unclear. Trimming cost V 10 bases and J 3 bases, with 11 bases left between them. This CDR3 comprises 12 residues. Germline-derived CDR1 and CDR2 are SGHRS and YFSETQ. CDR3 bases: TGCGCCCCGCAAGGGTACAATCAGCCCCAGCATTTT. This sequence encodes CAPQGYNQPQHF.

The rearrangement joins TRBV11-2 to TRBJ2-4; 7 bases are shared with TRBD1. The ends lost 4 bases at V and 0 bases at J; junction bases unmatched: 3. Per germline, CDR1 SGHAT and CDR2 FQNNGV. This CDR3 comprises 15 residues. The CDR3 nucleotides read TGTGCCAGCAGCTCGGGACAGATAGCCAAAAACATTCAGTACTTC. Residues: CASSSGQIAKNIQYF.

This clonotype was seen more than once but under ten times. The gene calls are TRBV5-1 and TRBJ2-5; 7 bases align to TRBD2. J was trimmed by 3 bases and V by 0 bases; bases with no gene match: 5. Germline V gives CDR1 SGHRS, CDR2 YFSETQ. The CDR3 has 15 residues. The CDR3, as DNA: TGCGCCAGCAGCTTGGCTTCCGGACTAGAAGAGACCCAGTACTTC. Its protein product is CASSLASGLEETQYF.